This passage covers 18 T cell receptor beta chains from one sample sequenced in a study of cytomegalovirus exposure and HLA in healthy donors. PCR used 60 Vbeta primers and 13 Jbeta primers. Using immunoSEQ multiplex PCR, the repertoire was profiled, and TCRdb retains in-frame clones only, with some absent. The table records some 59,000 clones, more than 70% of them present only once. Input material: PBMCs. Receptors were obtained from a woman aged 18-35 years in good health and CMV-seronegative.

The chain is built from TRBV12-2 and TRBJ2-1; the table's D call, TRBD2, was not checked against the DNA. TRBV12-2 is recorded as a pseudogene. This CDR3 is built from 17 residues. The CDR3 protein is CASRLEATSGTYNEQFF. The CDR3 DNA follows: TGTGCAAGTCGCTTAGAGGCGACTAGCGGAACCTACAATGAGCAGTTCTTC.

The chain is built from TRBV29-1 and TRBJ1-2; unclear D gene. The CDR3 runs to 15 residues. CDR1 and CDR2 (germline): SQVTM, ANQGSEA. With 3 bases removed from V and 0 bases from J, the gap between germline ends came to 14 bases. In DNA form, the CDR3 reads TGCAGCGTTGATTGGCGAGGGAGGGCTAACTATGGCTACACCTTC. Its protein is CSVDWRGRANYGYTF.

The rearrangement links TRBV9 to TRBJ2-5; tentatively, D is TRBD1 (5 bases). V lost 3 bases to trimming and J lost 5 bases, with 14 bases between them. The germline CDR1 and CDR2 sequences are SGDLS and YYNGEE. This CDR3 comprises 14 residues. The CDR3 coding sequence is TGTGCCAGCAGCGGTCATGGGGCCTATGAGACCCAGTACTTC. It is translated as CASSGHGAYETQYF. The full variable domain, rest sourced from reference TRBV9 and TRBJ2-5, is DSGVTQTPKHLITATGQRVTLRCSPRSGDLSVYWYQQSLDQGLQFLIQYYNGEERAKGNILERFSAQQFPDLHSELNLSSLELGDSALYFCASSGHGAYETQYFGPGTRLLVL.

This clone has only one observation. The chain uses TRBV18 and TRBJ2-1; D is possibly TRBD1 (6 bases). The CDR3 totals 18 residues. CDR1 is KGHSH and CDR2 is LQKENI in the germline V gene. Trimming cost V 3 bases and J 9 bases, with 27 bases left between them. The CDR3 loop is CASSPLLGQPAVKSEQFF. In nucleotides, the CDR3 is TGTGCCAGCTCACCTCTCCTCGGACAGCCCGCCGTTAAGAGTGAGCAGTTCTTC.

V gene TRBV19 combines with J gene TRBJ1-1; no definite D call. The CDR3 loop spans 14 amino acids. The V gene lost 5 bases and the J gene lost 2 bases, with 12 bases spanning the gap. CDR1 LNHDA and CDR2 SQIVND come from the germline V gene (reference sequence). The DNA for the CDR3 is TGTGCCAGTAGTCCCACGGGGATTAACACTGAAGCTTTCTTT. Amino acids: CASSPTGINTEAFF.

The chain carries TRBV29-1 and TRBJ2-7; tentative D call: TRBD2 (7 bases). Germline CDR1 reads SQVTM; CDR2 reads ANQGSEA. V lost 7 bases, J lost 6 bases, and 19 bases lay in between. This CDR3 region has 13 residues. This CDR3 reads CSAYSGGGAEQYF. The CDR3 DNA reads TGCAGCGCGTATAGCGGAGGGGGGGCCGAGCAGTACTTC.

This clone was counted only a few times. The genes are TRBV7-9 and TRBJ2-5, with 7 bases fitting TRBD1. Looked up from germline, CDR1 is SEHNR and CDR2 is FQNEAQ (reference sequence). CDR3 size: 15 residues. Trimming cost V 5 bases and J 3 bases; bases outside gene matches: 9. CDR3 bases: TGTGCCAGCAGCGTTACAGGGGTGGGAGAAGAGACCCAGTACTTC. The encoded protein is CASSVTGVGEETQYF. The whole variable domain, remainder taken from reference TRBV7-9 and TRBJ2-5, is DTGVSQNPRHKITKRGQNVTFRCDPISEHNRLYWYRQTLGQGPEFLTYFQNEAQLEKSRLLSDRFSAERPKGSFSTLEIQRTEQGDSAMYLCASSVTGVGEETQYFGPGTRLLVL.

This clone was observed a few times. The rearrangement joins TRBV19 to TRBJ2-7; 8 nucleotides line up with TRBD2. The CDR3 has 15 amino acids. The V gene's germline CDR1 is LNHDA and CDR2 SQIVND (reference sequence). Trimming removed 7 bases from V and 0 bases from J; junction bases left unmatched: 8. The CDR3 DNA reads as TGTGCCAGTACCCCAGGTCTAGCGGGCTCCTACGAGCAGTACTTC. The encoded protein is CASTPGLAGSYEQYF.

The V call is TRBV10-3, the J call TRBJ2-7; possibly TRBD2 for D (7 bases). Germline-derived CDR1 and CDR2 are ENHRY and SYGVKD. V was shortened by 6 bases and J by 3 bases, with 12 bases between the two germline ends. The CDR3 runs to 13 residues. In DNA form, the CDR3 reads TGTGCCATCAGAGGGGGGGATCGCTACGAGCAGTACTTC. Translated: CAIRGGDRYEQYF.

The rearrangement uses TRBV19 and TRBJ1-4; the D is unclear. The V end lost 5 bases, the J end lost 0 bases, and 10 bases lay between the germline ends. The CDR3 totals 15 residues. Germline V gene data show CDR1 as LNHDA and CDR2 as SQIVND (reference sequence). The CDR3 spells CASSPTRSTNEKLFF. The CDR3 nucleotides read TGTGCCAGTAGTCCTACTCGCTCAACTAATGAAAAACTGTTTTTT.

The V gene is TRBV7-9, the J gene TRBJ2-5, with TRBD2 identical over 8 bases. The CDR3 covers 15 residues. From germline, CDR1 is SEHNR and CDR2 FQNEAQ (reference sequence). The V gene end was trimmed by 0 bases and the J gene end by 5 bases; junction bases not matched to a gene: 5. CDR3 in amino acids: CASSLAAAGGETQYF. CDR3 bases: TGTGCCAGCAGCTTAGCCGCTGCGGGAGGCGAGACCCAGTACTTC.

The CDR3 is CASSLQGRAQHF. The CDR3 bases are TGTGCCAGCAGTTTACAAGGGAGGGCCCAGCATTTT. This sequence joins TRBV28 and TRBJ1-5; no definite D call. Trimming left V 2 bases short and J 11 bases short, with 10 bases between. The germline V gene has CDR1 MDHEN and CDR2 SYDVKM. The CDR3 sequence is 12 residues long.

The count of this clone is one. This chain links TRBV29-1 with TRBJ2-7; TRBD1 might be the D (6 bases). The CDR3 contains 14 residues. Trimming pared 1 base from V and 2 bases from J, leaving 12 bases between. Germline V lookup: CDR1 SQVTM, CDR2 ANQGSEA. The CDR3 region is CSVEVPGQTYEQYF. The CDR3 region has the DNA TGCAGCGTTGAAGTCCCGGGACAAACCTACGAGCAGTACTTC.

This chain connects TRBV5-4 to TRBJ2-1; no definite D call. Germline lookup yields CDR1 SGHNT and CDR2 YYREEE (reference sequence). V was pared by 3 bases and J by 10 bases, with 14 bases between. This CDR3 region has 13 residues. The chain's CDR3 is CASSSTGDREQFF. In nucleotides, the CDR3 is TGTGCCAGCAGCTCGACCGGAGATCGCGAGCAGTTCTTC.

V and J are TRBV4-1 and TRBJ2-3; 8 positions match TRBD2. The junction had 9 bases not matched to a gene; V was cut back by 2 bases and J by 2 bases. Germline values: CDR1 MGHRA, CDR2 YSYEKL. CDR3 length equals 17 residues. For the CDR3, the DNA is TGCGCCAGCAGCCAACAACCGGGACTAGACTACACAGATACGCAGTATTTT. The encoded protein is CASSQQPGLDYTDTQYF.

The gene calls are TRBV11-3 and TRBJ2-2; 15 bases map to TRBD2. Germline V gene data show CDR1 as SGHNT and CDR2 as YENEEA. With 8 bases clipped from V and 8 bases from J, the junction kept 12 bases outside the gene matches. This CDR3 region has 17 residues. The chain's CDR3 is CASGGRGTSGRPGELFF. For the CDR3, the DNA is TGTGCCAGCGGTGGACGCGGGACTAGCGGGAGGCCGGGGGAGCTGTTTTTT.

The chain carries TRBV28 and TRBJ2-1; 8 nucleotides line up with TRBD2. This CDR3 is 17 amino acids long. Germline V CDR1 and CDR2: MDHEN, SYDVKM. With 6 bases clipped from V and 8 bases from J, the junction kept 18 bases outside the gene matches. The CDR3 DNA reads TGTGCCAGCAGGGAGGATTGGCGGGAGCGGGAGATCGATGAGCAGTTCTTC. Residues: CASREDWREREIDEQFF.

CDR3 residues: CASSSGGQNEQYF. CDR3 nucleotides: TGTGCCAGCTCTTCCGGGGGTCAGAACGAGCAGTACTTC. This chain joins TRBV28 and TRBJ2-7; possible D gene TRBD2, 6 bases. V was trimmed by 8 bases and J by 5 bases, leaving 16 bases between them. This CDR3 comprises 13 residues. CDR1 is MDHEN, CDR2 SYDVKM, per germline.